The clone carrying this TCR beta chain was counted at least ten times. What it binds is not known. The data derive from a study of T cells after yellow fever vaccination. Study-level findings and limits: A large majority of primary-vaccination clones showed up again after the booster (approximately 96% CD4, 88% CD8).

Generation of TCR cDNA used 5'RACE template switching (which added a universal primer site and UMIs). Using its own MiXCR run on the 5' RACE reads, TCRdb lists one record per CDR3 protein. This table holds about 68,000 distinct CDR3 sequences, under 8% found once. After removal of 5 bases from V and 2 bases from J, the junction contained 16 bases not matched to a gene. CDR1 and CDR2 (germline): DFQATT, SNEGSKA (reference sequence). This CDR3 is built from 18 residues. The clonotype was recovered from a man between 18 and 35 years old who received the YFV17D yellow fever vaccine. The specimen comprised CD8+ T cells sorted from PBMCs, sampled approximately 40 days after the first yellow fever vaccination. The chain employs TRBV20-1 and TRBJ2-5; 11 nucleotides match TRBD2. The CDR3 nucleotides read TGCAGTGCTGGGGAGGTGCTAGTAGCGGGGGGGATTCAAGAGACCCAGTACTTC. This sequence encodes CSAGEVLVAGGIQETQYF.